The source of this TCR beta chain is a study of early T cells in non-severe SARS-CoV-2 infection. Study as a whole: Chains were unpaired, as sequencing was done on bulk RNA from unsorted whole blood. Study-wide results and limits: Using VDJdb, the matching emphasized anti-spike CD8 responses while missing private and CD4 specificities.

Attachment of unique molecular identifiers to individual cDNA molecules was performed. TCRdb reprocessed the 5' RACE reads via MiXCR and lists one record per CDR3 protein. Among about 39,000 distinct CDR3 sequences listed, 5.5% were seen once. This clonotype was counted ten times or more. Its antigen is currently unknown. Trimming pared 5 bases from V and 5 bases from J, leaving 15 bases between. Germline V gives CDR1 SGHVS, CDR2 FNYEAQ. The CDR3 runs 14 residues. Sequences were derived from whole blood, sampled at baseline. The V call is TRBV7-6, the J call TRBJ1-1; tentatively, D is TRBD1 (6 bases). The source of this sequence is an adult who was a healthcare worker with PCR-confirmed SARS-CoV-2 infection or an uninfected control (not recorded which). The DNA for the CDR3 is TGTGCCAGCAGCCCCGAGGGGGGCTGGACTGAAGCTTTCTTT. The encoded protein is CASSPEGGWTEAFF.